This entry lists 10 T cell receptor beta chains sequenced from one sample in a study of blood T cell repertoires in COVID-19. Sequencing was performed with immunoSEQ multiplex PCR; in TCRdb, only in-frame clones are kept and a portion is missing. The table has some 46,000 clones, around 83% seen once. The sequencing input was peripheral blood. Source of these receptors: a woman older than 75 with acute or convalescent COVID-19.

This chain uses TRBV7-8 with TRBJ2-1; 7 nucleotides agree with TRBD2. The V gene end was trimmed by 5 bases and the J gene end by 9 bases; junction bases not matched to a gene: 10. Germline V gives CDR1 SGHVS, CDR2 FQNEAQ. The CDR3 is made up of 14 amino acids. The CDR3 loop reads CASSPLISGSEQFF. Here the CDR3 DNA reads TGTGCCAGCAGCCCGCTGATTAGCGGGTCTGAGCAGTTCTTC.

The rearrangement links TRBV6-2 or TRBV6-3 to TRBJ1-3; a possible D gene is TRBD1 (6 bases). The CDR3 has 15 residues. With 5 bases removed from V and 0 bases from J, the gap between germline ends came to 11 bases. Germline V lookup: CDR1 MNHEY, CDR2 SVGEGT. The CDR3 sequence is CASSRDNFSGNTIYF. CDR3 in DNA: TGTGCCAGCAGTCGGGACAACTTCTCTGGAAACACCATATATTTT.

This clone was counted once. Other DNA sequences in the sample encode the same CDR3. This rearrangement joins TRBV19 to TRBJ1-1; D not certain. The germline V gene encodes CDR1 LNHDA and CDR2 SQIVND (reference sequence). Trimming took off 9 bases at V and 1 base at J, with 18 bases between the two ends. CDR3 length: 15 residues. The CDR3 spells CASSDRGSRNTEAFF. The CDR3 DNA sequence: TGTGCCAGCAGTGATCGGGGATCAAGGAACACTGAAGCTTTCTTT. The full variable domain, its missing parts supplied by reference TRBV19 and TRBJ1-1, is DGGITQSPKYLFRKEGQNVTLSCEQNLNHDAMYWYRQDPGQGLRLIYYSQIVNDFQKGDIAEGYSVSREKKESFPLTVTSAQKNPTAFYLCASSDRGSRNTEAFFGQGTRLTVV.

The rearrangement links TRBV18 to TRBJ1-1; a possible D gene is TRBD1 (6 bases). The CDR3 totals 13 residues. Looked up from germline, CDR1 is KGHSH and CDR2 is LQKENI. V was cut by 5 bases and J by 6 bases, with 13 bases left in between. CDR3 in DNA: TGTGCCAGCTCAGGACAGTTACCCCCTGAAGCTTTCTTT. This gives the protein CASSGQLPPEAFF.

This clone was seen a handful of times. The rearrangement joins TRBV27 to TRBJ2-7; possible D gene TRBD2, 6 bases. This CDR3 is 15 amino acids long. Germline V gene sequence: CDR1 MNHEY, CDR2 SMNVEV (reference sequence). V gave up 7 bases and J gave up 3 bases, with 19 bases separating them. CDR3 bases: TGTGCCAGCAAGGGGAAGGGACTTTCAAGCTACGAGCAGTACTTC. Protein: CASKGKGLSSYEQYF.

J is TRBJ1-3 and V is TRBV6-5, with a possible D match to TRBD1 (6 bases). The length of the CDR3 is 14 residues. Trimming removed 6 bases at V and 0 bases at J, with 9 bases between. Germline V gives CDR1 MNHEY, CDR2 SVGAGI. This chain's CDR3 is CASRDSYSGNTIYF. The CDR3 nucleotides read TGTGCCAGCAGGGACAGCTACTCTGGAAACACCATATATTTT.

The chain carries TRBV14 and TRBJ1-1; 9 bases are a match to TRBD1. Trimming took 6 bases from V and 4 from J; bases not matched to a gene: 9. CDR3 length: 15 amino acids. Germline loops: CDR1 SGHDN, CDR2 FVKESK. The chain's CDR3 is CASSSQGALTTEAFF. Here the CDR3 DNA reads TGTGCCAGCAGTTCACAGGGGGCGCTTACCACTGAAGCTTTCTTT.

The chain is built from TRBV6-5 and TRBJ1-3; TRBD1 matches 7 bases. V trimming: 7 bases; J trimming: 0 bases; junction bases outside the gene matches: 6. Germline V gene lookup returns CDR1 MNHEY and CDR2 SVGAGI. The CDR3 length is 15 residues. The CDR3 sequence is CASTPDRSSGNTIYF. CDR3 DNA sequence: TGTGCCAGCACCCCGGACAGGAGCTCTGGAAACACCATATATTTT.

The chain couples TRBV2 to TRBJ2-5; D is ambiguous. Germline V gives CDR1 SNHLY, CDR2 FYNNEI. This CDR3 contains 13 residues. V lost 6 bases and J 0 bases, leaving 8 bases between the germline ends. CDR3 region: CASRLDNQETQYF. As DNA, the CDR3 is TGTGCCAGCAGGTTAGACAACCAAGAGACCCAGTACTTC. Using reference TRBV2 and TRBJ2-5 for the parts outside the CDR3, the full variable domain is EPEVTQTPSHQVTQMGQEVILRCVPISNHLYFYWYRQILGQKVEFLVSFYNNEISEKSEIFDDQFSVERPDGSNFTLKIRSTKLEDSAMYFCASRLDNQETQYFGPGTRLLVL.

J is TRBJ2-5 and V is TRBV19; D is perhaps TRBD2 (5 bases). V dropped 3 bases and J dropped 5 bases, with 10 bases sitting between them. Looked up from germline, CDR1 is LNHDA and CDR2 is SQIVND (reference sequence). The CDR3 sequence is 13 residues long. For the CDR3, the DNA is TGTGCCAGTAGTATGATGGGGAGCGAGACCCAGTACTTC. Its protein is CASSMMGSETQYF.